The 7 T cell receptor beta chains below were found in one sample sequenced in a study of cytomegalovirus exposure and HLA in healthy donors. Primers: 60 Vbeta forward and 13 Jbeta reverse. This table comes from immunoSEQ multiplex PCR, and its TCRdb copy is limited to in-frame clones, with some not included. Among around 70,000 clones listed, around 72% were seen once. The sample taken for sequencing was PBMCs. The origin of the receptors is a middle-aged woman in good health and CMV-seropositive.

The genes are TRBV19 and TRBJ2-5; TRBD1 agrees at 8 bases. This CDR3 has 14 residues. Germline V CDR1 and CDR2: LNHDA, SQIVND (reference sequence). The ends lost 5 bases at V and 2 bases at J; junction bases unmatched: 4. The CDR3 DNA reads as TGTGCCAGTAGTCAGGGGGCGCGGCAAGAGACCCAGTACTTC. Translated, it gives CASSQGARQETQYF.

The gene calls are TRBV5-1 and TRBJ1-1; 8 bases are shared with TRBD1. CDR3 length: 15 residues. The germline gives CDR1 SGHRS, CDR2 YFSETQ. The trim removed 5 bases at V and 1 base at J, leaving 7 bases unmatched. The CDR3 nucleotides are TGCGCCAGCAGGTTGAACGGACAGGGGAACACTGAAGCTTTCTTT. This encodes CASRLNGQGNTEAFF. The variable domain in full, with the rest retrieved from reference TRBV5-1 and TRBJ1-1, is KAGVTQTPRYLIKTRGQQVTLSCSPISGHRSVSWYQQTPGQGLQFLFEYFSETQRNKGNFPGRFSGRQFSNSRSEMNVSTLELGDSALYLCASRLNGQGNTEAFFGQGTRLTVV.

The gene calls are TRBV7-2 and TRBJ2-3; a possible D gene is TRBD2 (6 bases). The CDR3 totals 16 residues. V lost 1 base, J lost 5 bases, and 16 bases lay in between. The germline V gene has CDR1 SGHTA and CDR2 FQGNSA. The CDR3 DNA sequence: TGTGCCAGCAGCTTAGGCCCCAAACTAGCAGTAGATACGCAGTATTTT. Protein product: CASSLGPKLAVDTQYF.

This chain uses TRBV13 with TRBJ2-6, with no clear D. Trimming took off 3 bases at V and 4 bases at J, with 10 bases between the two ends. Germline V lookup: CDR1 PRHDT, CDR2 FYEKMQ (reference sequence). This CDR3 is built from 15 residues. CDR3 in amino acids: CASSLGAAGANVLTF. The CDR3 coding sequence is TGTGCCAGCAGCTTGGGCGCCGCCGGGGCCAACGTCCTGACTTTC. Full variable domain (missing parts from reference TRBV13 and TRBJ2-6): AAGVIQSPRHLIKEKRETATLKCYPIPRHDTVYWYQQGPGQDPQFLISFYEKMQSDKGSIPDRFSAQQFSDYHSELNMSSLELGDSALYFCASSLGAAGANVLTFGAGSRLTVL.

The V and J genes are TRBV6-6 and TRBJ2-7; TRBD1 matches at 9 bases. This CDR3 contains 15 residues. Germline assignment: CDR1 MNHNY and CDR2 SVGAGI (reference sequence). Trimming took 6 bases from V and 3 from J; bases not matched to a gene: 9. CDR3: CASSPGLDRGYEQYF. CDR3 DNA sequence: TGTGCCAGCAGCCCAGGGCTGGACAGGGGCTACGAGCAGTACTTC.

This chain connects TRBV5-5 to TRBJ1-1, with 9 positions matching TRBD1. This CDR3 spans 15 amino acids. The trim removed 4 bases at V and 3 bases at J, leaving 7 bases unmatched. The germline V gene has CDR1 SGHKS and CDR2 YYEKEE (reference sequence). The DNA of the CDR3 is TGTGCCAGCAGCCCAGGACAGGGGAGGCACACTGAAGCTTTCTTT. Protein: CASSPGQGRHTEAFF.

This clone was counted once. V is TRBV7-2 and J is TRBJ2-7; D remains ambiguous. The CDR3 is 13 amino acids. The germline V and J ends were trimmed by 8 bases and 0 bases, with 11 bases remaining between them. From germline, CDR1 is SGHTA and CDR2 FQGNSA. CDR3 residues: CASEQQSSYEQYF. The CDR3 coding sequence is TGTGCCAGCGAGCAACAGAGCTCCTACGAGCAGTACTTC.